This T cell receptor beta chain was sequenced in a study of neurological immune-mediated disorders. Study findings and constraints: HTLV-1-associated myelopathy led in TCR clonal expansion, while multiple sclerosis ranked lowest, below healthy controls.

Sample time point: longitudinal time-point 3. The length of the CDR3 is 14 residues. Germline trimming cut 8 bases from V and 4 bases from J; bases unmatched to any gene: 8. Germline CDR1 MNHNS, CDR2 SASEGT. This clonotype was picked up many times. The antigen remains unidentified. TCRdb passed the 5' RACE reads through MiXCR, listing each CDR3 protein once. This table has approximately 48,000 distinct CDR3 sequences, approximately 12% appearing once. The chain joins TRBV6-1 to TRBJ2-7; 10 positions match TRBD1. Input material: PBMCs. The receptor was isolated from a male donor with HTLV-1-associated myelopathy (HAM/TSP). CDR3: CASPGTGDLYEQYF. DNA of the CDR3: TGTGCCAGCCCCGGGACAGGGGATTTGTACGAGCAGTACTTC.